This TCR beta chain was recorded in a study of T cell repertoires in cytomegalovirus infection. Study-level background: Public TCR beta signature analysis indicated the presence of both CMV infection and matching HLA type. Study observations and caveats: Carriage of CMV together with the relevant HLA was identifiable through cumulative public TCR beta family frequency. CMV-specific TCR beta clonotypes restricted by HLA-C were the ones dominating the ex vivo response.

TCRdb ran MiXCR on the reads and lists one entry per CDR3 protein. Counted here are some 600,000 distinct CDR3 sequences, roughly 26% occurring once; the ten biggest clones make up 6.5% to 10%. This clonotype was detected only a few times. What it binds is not known. With 0 bases removed from V and 4 bases from J, the gap between germline ends came to 9 bases. There are 14 residues in the CDR3. CDR1 is MGHRA and CDR2 is YSYEKL in the germline V gene. This TCR was sampled from a human donor in good health (CMV status not recorded). Some clones in this sample may be carry-over from other donors' samples. The specimen was CD8+ T cells from PBMCs. This chain links TRBV4-1 with TRBJ1-2; D ambiguous. CDR3 nucleotide sequence: TGCGCCAGCAGCCAAGAGGGTAATTTCTATGGCTACACCTTC. This translates into CASSQEGNFYGYTF.